The rows below give T cell receptor beta chains drawn from one sample of a study of blood T cell repertoires in COVID-19. Assay used: immunoSEQ multiplex PCR; TCRdb lists only in-frame clones, some missing. The sample lists roughly 250,000 clones; approximately 91% were seen once. The sequencing sample was made of peripheral blood. The origin of the receptors is a middle-aged woman who had recovered from COVID-19. The CDR3 runs from the conserved cysteine through the conserved F or W. A D gene is named only where the DNA matches it firmly. Expanded clones are given a class, and other clones once, few, many or no size at all.

clone_size	v_call	d_call	j_call	cdr3_aa	cdr3_nt
NA	TRBV6-1	NA	TRBJ1-2	CASSEASTVYGYTF	TGTGCCAGCAGTGAAGCATCAACGGTCTATGGCTACACCTTC
NA	TRBV5-1	NA	TRBJ2-5	CASSLASRALQETQYF	TGCGCCAGCAGCTTGGCCTCTCGCGCATTACAAGAGACCCAGTACTTC
once	TRBV9	TRBD1	TRBJ1-2	CASSVDGQGTYGYTF	TGTGCCAGCAGCGTAGATGGACAGGGGACCTATGGCTACACCTTC
NA	TRBV23-1	NA	TRBJ2-2	CASSQLRGIGELFF	TGCGCCAGCAGTCAACTTCGGGGGATCGGGGAGCTGTTTTTT
NA	TRBV9	TRBD2	TRBJ2-5	CASSVRSSGGQETQYF	TGTGCCAGCAGCGTAAGAAGTAGCGGGGGGCAAGAGACCCAGTACTTC
NA	TRBV7-2	NA	TRBJ1-2	CASSLGPGRNYGYTF	TGTGCCAGCAGCTTAGGGCCAGGGCGGAACTATGGCTACACCTTC
NA	TRBV9	TRBD1	TRBJ1-6	CASSARQGSNSPLHF	TGTGCCAGCAGCGCACGACAGGGCTCTAATTCACCCCTCCACTTT
once	TRBV28	TRBD1	TRBJ2-7	CASSSPGQGAYEQYF	TGTGCCAGCAGTTCTCCGGGACAGGGAGCCTACGAGCAGTACTTC
NA	TRBV4-3	TRBD2	TRBJ2-1	CASSQGLAPSYNEQFF	TGCGCCAGCAGCCAAGGACTAGCGCCGTCCTACAATGAGCAGTTCTTC
NA	TRBV7-2	TRBD2	TRBJ2-5	CASSSGLAGGQETQYF	TGTGCCAGCAGCTCGGGACTAGCGGGGGGCCAAGAGACCCAGTACTTC
NA	TRBV19	TRBD1	TRBJ2-1	CASSMSLQGAGEQFF	TGTGCCAGTAGTATGAGTCTGCAGGGGGCAGGAGAGCAGTTCTTC
few	TRBV24-1	NA	TRBJ1-2	CATSDSKTGSYGYTF	TGTGCCACCAGTGATTCCAAGACAGGATCCTATGGCTACACCTTC
NA	TRBV7-2	TRBD2	TRBJ2-7	CASSGTSGYPGEQYF	TGTGCCAGCAGCGGAACTAGCGGGTACCCCGGCGAGCAGTACTTC
few	TRBV19	NA	TRBJ1-4	CASSMVGGNEKLFF	TGTGCCAGTAGTATGGTGGGAGGCAATGAAAAACTGTTTTTT
NA	TRBV7-9	TRBD1	TRBJ2-1	CASSRGQGIYNEQFF	TGTGCCAGCAGCCGAGGACAGGGGATCTACAATGAGCAGTTCTTC
NA	TRBV5-1	NA	TRBJ2-7	CASGPTGNYEEQYF	TGCGCCAGCGGACCCACAGGTAACTACGAGGAGCAGTACTTC
NA	TRBV30	TRBD1	TRBJ2-7	CAWDEGQGAAEQYF	TGTGCCTGGGACGAGGGCCAGGGGGCGGCCGAGCAGTACTTC
NA	TRBV7-2	NA	TRBJ2-1	CASSPGRVHNEQFF	TGTGCCAGCAGCCCTGGGCGCGTCCACAATGAGCAGTTCTTC
NA	TRBV11-1	TRBD1	TRBJ2-3	CASRGQGPTDTQYF	TGTGCCAGCAGGGGACAGGGCCCCACAGATACGCAGTATTTT
NA	TRBV9	TRBD2	TRBJ2-2	CASSATSGAVGELFF	TGTGCCAGCAGCGCGACTAGCGGGGCTGTCGGGGAGCTGTTTTTT
NA	TRBV2	TRBD1	TRBJ1-2	CASSHERDSYGYTF	TGTGCCAGCAGTCATGAGAGGGACAGCTATGGCTACACCTTC
NA	TRBV7-9	NA	TRBJ2-7	CASSSYTGLSYEQYF	TGTGCCAGCAGCTCATACACAGGGCTCTCCTACGAGCAGTACTTC
NA	TRBV27	TRBD1	TRBJ2-7	CASRGTGGSYEQYF	TGTGCCAGCAGGGGGACAGGGGGGTCCTACGAGCAGTACTTC
NA	TRBV5-6	TRBD1	TRBJ2-3	CASSRGTEDTQYF	TGTGCCAGCAGCAGGGGGACAGAAGATACGCAGTATTTT
NA	TRBV18	NA	TRBJ1-4	CASSPDTGLVNEKLFF	TGTGCCAGCTCACCAGACACAGGATTAGTTAATGAAAAACTGTTTTTT
NA	TRBV10-3	TRBD1	TRBJ2-7	CAISPRQGADEQYF	TGTGCCATCAGCCCCCGACAGGGGGCCGACGAGCAGTACTTC
NA	TRBV7-9	TRBD2	TRBJ2-3	CASSSDPGRAADTQYF	TGTGCCAGCAGCTCGGACCCCGGGAGGGCCGCAGATACGCAGTATTTT
NA	TRBV4-2	TRBD2	TRBJ2-1	CASSMTGGNSVGEQFF	TGTGCCAGCAGCATGACGGGAGGGAACTCAGTTGGTGAGCAGTTCTTC
NA	TRBV27	TRBD2	TRBJ2-1	CASSLGLAGGPRNEQFF	TGTGCCAGCAGTTTAGGATTAGCGGGGGGCCCGAGAAATGAGCAGTTCTTC
NA	TRBV28	TRBD1	TRBJ1-3	CASSKPGTGSGNTIYF	TGTGCCAGCAGTAAACCCGGGACAGGGTCTGGAAACACCATATATTTT
once	TRBV4-3	TRBD1	TRBJ1-2	CASSQEGQGDNYGYTF	TGCGCCAGCAGCCAAGAGGGCCAGGGGGACAACTATGGCTACACCTTC
NA	TRBV4-1	TRBD2	TRBJ2-3	CASSKGAGASGEADTQYF	TGCGCCAGCAGCAAGGGGGCGGGGGCTAGCGGGGAGGCAGATACGCAGTATTTT
NA	TRBV27	NA	TRBJ1-2	CASSFLRQNSLLNYGYTF	TGTGCCAGCAGTTTCCTTCGACAAAACAGTCTTTTAAACTATGGCTACACCTTC
NA	TRBV19	NA	TRBJ2-1	CASRPRSNAYNEQFF	TGTGCCAGTAGGCCTCGGAGCAACGCATACAATGAGCAGTTCTTC
NA	TRBV7-9	TRBD2	TRBJ2-3	CASSLGLAGGPDTQYF	TGTGCCAGCAGCTTGGGGCTAGCGGGAGGCCCAGATACGCAGTATTTT
NA	TRBV5-1	NA	TRBJ2-3	CASSLGSSIDTQYF	TGCGCCAGCAGCTTGGGGTCCTCTATCGATACGCAGTATTTT
few	TRBV27	TRBD1	TRBJ1-4	CASSSSPPQKGQSGTNEKLFF	TGTGCCAGCAGTTCAAGTCCGCCGCAAAAGGGACAGTCGGGGACTAATGAAAAACTGTTTTTT
NA	TRBV9	TRBD2	TRBJ2-7	CASSVKAGGSSYEQYF	TGTGCCAGCAGCGTTAAAGCGGGCGGGAGCTCCTACGAGCAGTACTTC
NA	TRBV12-3/TRBV12-4	NA	TRBJ1-5	CASRETGNQPQHF	TGTGCCAGCAGGGAAACAGGGAATCAGCCCCAGCATTTT
once	TRBV5-4	TRBD2	TRBJ2-5	CASSLRVGSGSQETQYF	TGTGCCAGCAGCTTGAGAGTAGGTAGCGGGAGTCAAGAGACCCAGTACTTC
NA	TRBV18	NA	TRBJ1-1	CASSPLRLVEDTEAFF	TGTGCCAGCTCACCACTCCGCCTGGTGGAGGACACTGAAGCTTTCTTT
NA	TRBV5-1	NA	TRBJ2-1	CASSPIRRGYNEQFF	TGCGCCAGCAGCCCCATACGGCGGGGTTACAATGAGCAGTTCTTC
NA	TRBV11-3	NA	TRBJ1-5	CASSLSLAFPQHF	TGTGCCAGCAGCTTGTCCCTAGCCTTCCCCCAGCATTTT
NA	TRBV10-2	TRBD2	TRBJ2-1	CASSESGLATNEQFF	TGCGCCAGCAGTGAGTCCGGACTAGCGACGAATGAGCAGTTCTTC
NA	TRBV7-2	TRBD2	TRBJ2-3	CASSPEGLAGVLDTQYF	TGTGCCAGCAGCCCGGAGGGACTAGCGGGAGTTCTAGATACGCAGTATTTT
NA	TRBV11-3	NA	TRBJ2-1	CASSPRLTLNEQFF	TGTGCCAGCAGCCCTAGACTAACCCTCAATGAGCAGTTCTTC
NA	TRBV7-3	TRBD1	TRBJ2-2	CASSFDRDRVNTGELFF	TGTGCCAGCAGCTTTGACCGGGACAGGGTGAACACCGGGGAGCTGTTTTTT
NA	TRBV24-1	TRBD1	TRBJ2-7	CATSGGDRDEQYF	TGTGCCACCAGTGGAGGGGACAGGGACGAGCAGTACTTC